This T cell receptor (beta chain) is drawn from a study of cytomegalovirus exposure and HLA in healthy donors. Study-level results: It was about 180 TCR beta chains that were listed as cytomegalovirus-associated.

With respect to this clone: The antigen is undetermined.

The primer mix had 60 Vbeta and 13 Jbeta primers. Assay: immunoSEQ multiplex PCR; the TCRdb copy retains only in-frame clones and omits some. The sample contains 100,000 to 120,000 clones, roughly 79% of which appear only once. The sample consisted of PBMCs. The clonotype originates from a man aged 35 to 55 in good health and CMV-seronegative.

The CDR3 reads CATSSGQGNTDTQYF. In DNA, the CDR3 is TGTGCCACCAGCAGCGGACAGGGAAACACAGATACGCAGTATTTT. The chain combines TRBV15 with TRBJ2-3; 8 bases map to TRBD1. This CDR3 is built from 15 residues. Losses at the gene ends were 3 bases for V and 2 bases for J; bases not matched to a gene: 4. Germline V gene data show CDR1 as LNHNV and CDR2 as YYDKDF (reference sequence).